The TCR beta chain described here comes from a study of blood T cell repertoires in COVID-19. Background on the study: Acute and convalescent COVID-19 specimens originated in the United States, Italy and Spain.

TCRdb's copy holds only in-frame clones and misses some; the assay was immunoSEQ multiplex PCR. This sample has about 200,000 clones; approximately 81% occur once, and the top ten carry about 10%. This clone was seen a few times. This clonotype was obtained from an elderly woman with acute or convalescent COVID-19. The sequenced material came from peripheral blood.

The CDR3 nucleotides are TGTGCCAGCAGCTTCGACAGGGGGTACTACGAGCAGTACTTC. Encoded protein: CASSFDRGYYEQYF. The chain combines TRBV11-2 with TRBJ2-7; 9 bases are a match to TRBD1. The CDR3 length is 14 residues. In germline, CDR1 is SGHAT, CDR2 FQNNGV. After removal of 3 bases from V and 3 bases from J, the junction contained 3 bases not matched to a gene.